A single sample is the source of the 7 T cell receptor beta chains below, sequenced in a study of T-cell reconstitution after alpha-beta-depleted transplantation in children. TCRbeta library preparation incorporated unique molecular identifiers. TCRdb reanalysed the PCR reads using MiXCR and keeps one entry per CDR3 protein. The table records 85,000 to 120,000 distinct CDR3 sequences, around 6% of them present only once. The specimen comprised PBMCs, mostly from graft donor cells, sampled 60 days after TCRalphabeta/CD19-depleted stem cell transplant. The receptor set was obtained from a female patient between 2 and 15 years old who had a stem cell transplant for Fanconi anemia, so the T cells may come from the graft donor.

This clonotype was detected ten times or more. The rearrangement links TRBV12-3 or TRBV12-4 to TRBJ1-1, with D possibly matching TRBD1 (5 bases). CDR3 length equals 14 residues. V shed 4 bases and J shed 7 bases, with 16 bases lying between them. In nucleotides, the CDR3 is TGTGCCAGCAGTTCGGGTGTTGCTGGGGGTGAAGCTTTCTTT. As protein: CASSSGVAGGEAFF.

This clonotype was detected ten times or more. The chain has TRBV29-1 and TRBJ2-1, with 7 bases aligning to TRBD2. Trimming cost V 5 bases and J 0 bases; bases outside gene matches: 10. CDR1 is SQVTM, CDR2 ANQGSEA, per germline. The CDR3 is 16 amino acids. The DNA of the CDR3 is TGCAGCGTTCCAGTATGGGGGAGGGGCTCCTACAATGAGCAGTTCTTC. It encodes CSVPVWGRGSYNEQFF.

The table lists this clonotype with a few counts. This rearrangement joins TRBV7-2 to TRBJ2-2; possible D gene TRBD1, 6 bases. This CDR3 is 16 amino acids long. Trimming left V 5 bases short and J 0 bases short, with 13 bases between. From germline, CDR1 is SGHTA and CDR2 FQGNSA. CDR3 nucleotides: TGTGCCAGCAGCAGTAACAGGGTTTCGAACACCGGGGAGCTGTTTTTT. Protein sequence: CASSSNRVSNTGELFF.

Many counts were recorded for this clonotype. The chain links TRBV12-3 or TRBV12-4 to TRBJ1-1, with D tentatively TRBD1 (5 bases). The V and J ends lost 3 bases and 7 bases respectively, with 12 bases between them. CDR3 size: 13 residues. As DNA, the CDR3 is TGTGCCAGCAGTTTTAAGGGGCTGGTTGAAGCTTTCTTT. It encodes CASSFKGLVEAFF.

This clonotype was detected only a few times. V gene TRBV20-1 combines with J gene TRBJ1-1; D might be TRBD1 (6 bases). Trimming removed 6 bases at V and 2 bases at J, with 13 bases between. Germline V gives CDR1 DFQATT, CDR2 SNEGSKA (reference sequence). CDR3 length equals 13 residues. The CDR3 is CSALGALNTEAFF. CDR3 coding DNA: TGCAGTGCCTTGGGGGCCCTAAACACTGAAGCTTTCTTT.

This clonotype was recorded at least ten times. This chain connects TRBV28 to TRBJ2-6, with D unresolved. In germline, CDR1 is MDHEN, CDR2 SYDVKM. Trimming left V 1 base short and J 4 bases short, with 14 bases between. The CDR3 consists of 17 residues. In DNA, the CDR3 is TGTGCCAGCAGTTTATTGGGGATTGAAGTCGGGGCCAACGTCCTGACTTTC. As protein: CASSLLGIEVGANVLTF.

The chain couples TRBV29-1 to TRBJ2-7, with 7 positions matching TRBD2. The V gene end was trimmed by 0 bases and the J gene end by 4 bases; junction bases not matched to a gene: 12. The CDR3 length is 16 residues. Germline-derived CDR1 and CDR2 are SQVTM and ANQGSEA. CDR3 sequence: CSVEEPGSRRGYEQYF. CDR3 coding DNA: TGCAGCGTTGAAGAACCAGGCTCCCGGCGGGGGTACGAGCAGTACTTC.